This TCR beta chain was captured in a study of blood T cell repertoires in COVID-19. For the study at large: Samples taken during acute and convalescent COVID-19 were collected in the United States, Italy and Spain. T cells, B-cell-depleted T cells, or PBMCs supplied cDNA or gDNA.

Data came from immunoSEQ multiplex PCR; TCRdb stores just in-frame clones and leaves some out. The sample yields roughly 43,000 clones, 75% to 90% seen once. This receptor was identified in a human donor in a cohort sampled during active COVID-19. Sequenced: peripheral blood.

Here the CDR3 reads CASSFAGAGNTIYF. The DNA of the CDR3 is TGTGCCAGCAGCTTCGCAGGGGCTGGAAACACCATATATTTT. The chain is built from TRBV5-5 and TRBJ1-3; D may be TRBD1 (6 bases). Germline V gene data show CDR1 as SGHKS and CDR2 as YYEKEE (reference sequence). CDR3 length: 14 residues. Trimming shortened V by 2 bases and J by 2 bases, and 8 bases separated the two germline ends.